This T cell receptor (beta chain) is from a study of Ad26.COV2.S vaccination and SARS-CoV-2 variants. The CDR3 contains 14 residues. Germline CDR1 reads SGHRS; CDR2 reads YFSETQ. The V and J ends lost 0 bases and 2 bases respectively, with 5 bases between them. Concerning this clone: Other DNA sequences in the sample encode the same CDR3.

The treatment here: roughly 20 received Ad26.COV2.S at low or high dose, single or two shots; 5 received placebo; per-sample allocation not given. It was on day 63 after the first vaccine or placebo injection that samples were taken. Measured with immunoSEQ multiplex PCR; TCRdb has only the in-frame clones, and not every one. The sample lists about 400,000 clones, around nine tenths occurring once. The sample here was peripheral blood, taken in a trial of Ad26.COV2.S vaccine versus placebo. The chain recombines TRBV5-1 with TRBJ2-2; D remains unclear. This TCR derives from a person between 18 and 65 years old who received the Ad26.COV2.S COVID-19 vaccine or a placebo. CDR3 residues: CASSLATNTGELFF. For the CDR3, the DNA is TGCGCCAGCAGCTTGGCGACAAACACCGGGGAGCTGTTTTTT.